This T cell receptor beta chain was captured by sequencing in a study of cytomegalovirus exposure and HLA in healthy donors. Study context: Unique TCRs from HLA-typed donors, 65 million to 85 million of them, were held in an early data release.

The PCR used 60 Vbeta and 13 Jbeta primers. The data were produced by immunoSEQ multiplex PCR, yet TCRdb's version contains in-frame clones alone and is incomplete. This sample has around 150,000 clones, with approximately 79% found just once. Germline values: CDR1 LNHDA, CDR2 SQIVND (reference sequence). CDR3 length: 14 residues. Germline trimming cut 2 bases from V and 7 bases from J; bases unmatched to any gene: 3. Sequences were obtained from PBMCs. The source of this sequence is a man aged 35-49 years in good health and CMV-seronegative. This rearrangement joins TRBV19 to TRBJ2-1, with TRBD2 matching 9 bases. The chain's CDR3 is CASSIKAGGNEQFF. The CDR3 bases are TGTGCCAGTAGTATAAAGGCGGGAGGGAATGAGCAGTTCTTC.